This T cell receptor (beta chain) was captured by sequencing in a study of CD8+CD57+ T cells in acquired aplastic anemia. Germline V gene data show CDR1 as DFQATT and CDR2 as SNEGSKA (reference sequence). The germline V and J ends were trimmed by 3 bases and 13 bases, with 16 bases remaining between them. This CDR3 region has 11 residues. Notes on this clonotype: The antigen is undetermined.

TCR beta VDJ and CDR3 profiles were obtained from a genomic DNA template. TCRdb recomputed calls from the reads with MiXCR, one row per CDR3 protein. The sample lists around 400,000 distinct CDR3 sequences; around 68% were seen once. General observations from the study: Patient and control CD8+ Simpson's diversity was not significantly different.

This clonotype was obtained from a human donor in good health, serving as a control. V is TRBV20-1 and J is TRBJ2-7; perhaps D is TRBD1 or TRBD2 (5 bases each). What was sequenced was sorted CD4+, CD8+, or CD8+CD57+ T cells (not recorded which) from PBMCs. In DNA form, the CDR3 reads TGCAGTGCTAGTTCCGGGACGGTGAACTACTTC. This gives the protein CSASSGTVNYF.